This T cell receptor (beta chain) was sequenced during a study of T cell repertoires in cytomegalovirus infection. Study-wide background: In public TCR beta signatures, there were indications of both CMV infection and matching HLA type.

V lost 5 bases, J lost 3 bases, and 13 bases stayed unmatched. Germline CDR1 reads ENHRY; CDR2 reads SYGVKD. CDR3 length: 16 residues. Study findings and constraints: CMV-specific HLA-C-restricted TCR beta clonotypes dominated the ex vivo response.

MiXCR, applied by TCRdb to the reads, yields one record per CDR3 protein. Of approximately 190,000 distinct CDR3 sequences listed, 8.5% to 10% were seen once; the top ten hold about 4.6%. This clonotype occurred many times. Its antigen is as yet unknown. The genes are TRBV10-3 and TRBJ2-7; 7 bases align to TRBD2. This TCR was sampled from a human donor in good health (CMV status not recorded). Some clones in this sample may be carry-over from other donors' samples. Specimen: PBMCs. The CDR3 loop is CAISRSSGERRYEQYF. The CDR3 DNA sequence: TGTGCCATCAGTAGGTCTAGCGGCGAACGACGCTACGAGCAGTACTTC.